This TCR beta chain is from a study of control samples from healthy donors and cancer patients (dated by TCRdb to between 2020 and 2021). As concerns this clone: The antigen it binds to is not known. Per-base qualities were not stored, and no clone one base away is much larger.

The receptor library was made with the immunoSEQ multiplex PCR assay. TCRdb limited this immuneACCESS table to in-frame rearrangements with V and J called. A share of clones is missing; checked studies link under half to unresolved V genes, and the rest is unexplained. The sample yields roughly 150,000 clones; about 93% were counted once. The ten largest account for over 2% of the sample. Here V drops 0 bases and J drops 9 bases, and the junction holds 9 bases not matched to any gene. CDR3 length: 16 amino acids, cysteine to phenylalanine. The CDR3 DNA has 48 bases and is translated from base 1. The germline V gene encodes CDR1 WNHNN and CDR2 SYGVQD (reference sequence).

Sequencing used blood. The receptor comes from a man aged 50-59 years in good health. The chain employs TRBV10-1 and TRBJ2-1; 9 bases in the middle match TRBD2. The DNA sequence is given as TGCGCCAGCAGTGAGTCCGTAGTAGCGGGAGTGCTTGAGCAGTTCTTC. Translation gives CASSESVVAGVLEQFF.